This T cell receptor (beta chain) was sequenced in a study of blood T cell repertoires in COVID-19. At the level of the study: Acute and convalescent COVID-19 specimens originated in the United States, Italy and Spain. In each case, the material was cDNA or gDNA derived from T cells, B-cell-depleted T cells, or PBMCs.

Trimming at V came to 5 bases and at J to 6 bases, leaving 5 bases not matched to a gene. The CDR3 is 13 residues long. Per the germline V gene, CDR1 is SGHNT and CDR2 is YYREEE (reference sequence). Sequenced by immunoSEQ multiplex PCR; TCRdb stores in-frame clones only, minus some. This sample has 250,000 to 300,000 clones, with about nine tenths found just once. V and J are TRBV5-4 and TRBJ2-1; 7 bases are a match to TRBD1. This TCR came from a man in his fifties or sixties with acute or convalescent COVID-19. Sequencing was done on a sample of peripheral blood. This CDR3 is CASRITGANEQFF. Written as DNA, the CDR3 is TGTGCCAGCAGAATAACAGGGGCCAATGAGCAGTTCTTC.